The clone carrying this T cell receptor beta chain was counted at least ten times. Its specificity is unknown. This sample is part of a study of T cells after yellow fever vaccination. TCRdb recomputed calls from the 5' RACE reads with MiXCR, one row per CDR3 protein. The table includes around 140,000 distinct CDR3 sequences, less than 9.5% detected once. This CDR3 is built from 15 residues. V lost 2 bases and J lost 6; bases outside the gene matches: 7. CDR1 and CDR2 from the germline V gene are SNHLY and FYNNEI. Whole-study findings and limits: Some clonotypes were seen in both the CD4 and the CD8 compartments. These made up a small share and likely arose from convergent recombination. The secondary T-cell response peaked on day 5, not day 15, but was weaker. Most primary-vaccination clones reappeared after the booster (approximately 95% CD4, about 90% CD8).

The TCR was taken from a man under 40 who received the YFV17D yellow fever vaccine. The V gene is TRBV2, the J gene TRBJ2-7; TRBD1 agrees at 10 bases. The specimen was CD4+ T cells sorted from PBMCs, collected 5 days after the yellow fever booster vaccination. The CDR3 DNA is TGTGCCAGCAGTGAAACGTCCGGGACAGGGGCCGAGCAGTACTTC. Translation: CASSETSGTGAEQYF.